This entry concerns a single T cell receptor beta chain. The antigen it recognizes is unknown. Base qualities are not recorded, but no much larger clone differs from it by a single base. The donors belonged to the validation cohort of around 110 subjects, which was separate from the approximately 610-subject first cohort. Library creation used the immunoSEQ multiplex PCR assay. The authors' analysis ran thus. A statistical classification framework was built for diagnosing cytomegalovirus status from the catalog of TCR beta chain sequences. TCRdb stores this immuneACCESS table with in-frame sequences only. Part of the clones is absent; in the studies checked, under half of the shortfall reflects unresolved V genes, and no reason is known for the rest. The V and J calls and clone size were taken over from that table, and D and trimming were inferred from the DNA. For this sample the table gives some 140,000 clones, of which 84% were detected only once. 1.4% to 1.5% of the sample goes to the ten largest clones.

A distance of 14 bases separates the germline ends of V and J, which lose 3 bases and 3 bases respectively. Looking up the germline V gene (reference sequence) yields CDR1 GTSNPN and CDR2 SVGIG. Inclusive of the bounding cysteine and phenylalanine, the CDR3 is 14 residues long. The CDR3 DNA has 42 bases and is translated from base 1. The data belong to a study of cytomegalovirus exposure and HLA in healthy donors (TCRdb year 2017). About the study as a whole: According to a later analysis, one platform produced both the 110 or so validation repertoires and the roughly 660 repertoires of the first cohort. To predict cytomegalovirus infection status, the study brought together high-throughput TCR immunosequencing, statistical association of individual TCRs with disease status, and machine learning. Besides the first cohort of approximately 670 subjects, a separate validation cohort made up of 120 different subjects was used. The study aimed to test whether signatures of past pathogen exposure could be identified by cataloging public T cell receptors. The research as a whole found: Most TCR sequences were seen in very few donors, while some public TCRs were found in many individuals. The study gave a list of 150 to 200 TCR beta chains associated with cytomegalovirus. In vitro tests confirmed that a few of the cytomegalovirus-associated TCR beta chains recognize cytomegalovirus antigens. The classifier was reported to diagnose cytomegalovirus status with high specificity and sensitivity in both the original cohort and the validation cohort. In a later analysis, TCRs clustered in the first cohort were found to also tend to co-occur in the roughly 120 validation repertoires, with 90% to 95% of cluster scores above 0. All 120 repertoires were used to score co-occurrence in the validation cohort in a later analysis, because that analysis had no HLA typing for the cohort. The authors suggested that the approach could potentially be generalized to other disease states and immunological phenotypes.

The rearrangement combines TRBV30 with TRBJ1-1; the D region possibly corresponds to TRBD1 (6 bases align). The TCR originated in a woman younger than 45 in good health and CMV-seronegative. Sequences were obtained from PBMCs. The nucleotides are TGTGCCTGGAGCGCAACAGGGTTGGACACTGAAGCTTTCTTT. It translates to CAWSATGLDTEAFF.